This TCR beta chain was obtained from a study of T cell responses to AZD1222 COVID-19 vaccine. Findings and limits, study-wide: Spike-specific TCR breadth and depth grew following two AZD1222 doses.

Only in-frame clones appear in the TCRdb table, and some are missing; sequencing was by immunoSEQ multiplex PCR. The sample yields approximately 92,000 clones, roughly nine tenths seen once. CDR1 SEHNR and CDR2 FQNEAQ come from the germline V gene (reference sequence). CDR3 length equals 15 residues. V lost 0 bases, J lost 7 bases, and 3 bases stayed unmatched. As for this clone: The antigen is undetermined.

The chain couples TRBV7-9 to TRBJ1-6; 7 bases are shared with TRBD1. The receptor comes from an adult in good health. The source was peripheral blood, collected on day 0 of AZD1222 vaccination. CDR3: CASSLATGANSPLHF. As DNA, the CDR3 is TGTGCCAGCAGCTTAGCCACAGGGGCGAATTCACCCCTCCACTTT.